This T cell receptor beta chain derives from a study of CD8 T cells in ankylosing spondylitis. General study points: The disease-linked clones had a CD8+ phenotype and low blood frequencies. A TCR beta motif made of several highly homologous variants seemed typical of ankylosing spondylitis blood.

The CDR3 totals 11 residues. V was pared by 3 bases and J by 7 bases, with 10 bases between. CDR1 and CDR2 from the germline V gene are SQVTM and ANQGSEA. Of note for this clonotype: Its target is not known.

TCRdb ran MiXCR on the 5' RACE reads and lists one entry per CDR3 protein. The sample lists more than 650,000 distinct CDR3 sequences, approximately 12% occurring once. The sample was blood, either unsorted or a sorted T cell fraction (not recorded which). The rearrangement uses TRBV29-1 and TRBJ2-7; the D is unclear. The receptor was isolated from a male donor with ankylosing spondylitis. The CDR3 spells CSVDINREQYF. Written as DNA, the CDR3 is TGCAGCGTTGATATAAATCGGGAGCAGTACTTC.